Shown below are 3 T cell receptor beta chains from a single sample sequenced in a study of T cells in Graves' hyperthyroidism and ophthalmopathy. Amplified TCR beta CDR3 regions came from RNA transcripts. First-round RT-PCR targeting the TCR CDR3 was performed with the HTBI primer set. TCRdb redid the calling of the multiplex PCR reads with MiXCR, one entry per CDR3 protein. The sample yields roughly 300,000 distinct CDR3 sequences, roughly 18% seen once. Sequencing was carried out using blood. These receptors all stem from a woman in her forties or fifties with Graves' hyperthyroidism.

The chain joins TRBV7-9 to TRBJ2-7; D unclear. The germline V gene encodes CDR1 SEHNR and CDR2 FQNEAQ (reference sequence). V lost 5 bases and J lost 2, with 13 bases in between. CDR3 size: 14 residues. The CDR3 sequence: CASSPTYGAYEQYV. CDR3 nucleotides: TGTGCCAGCAGCCCCACGTATGGAGCCTACGAGCAGTACGTC.

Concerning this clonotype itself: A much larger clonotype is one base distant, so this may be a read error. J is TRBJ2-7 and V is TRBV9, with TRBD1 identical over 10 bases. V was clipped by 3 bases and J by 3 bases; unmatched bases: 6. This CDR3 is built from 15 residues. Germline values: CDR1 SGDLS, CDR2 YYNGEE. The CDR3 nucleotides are TGTGCCAGCAGCGCTACGGGACAGGGGTTCTACGAGCAGTACGTC. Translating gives CASSATGQGFYEQYV.

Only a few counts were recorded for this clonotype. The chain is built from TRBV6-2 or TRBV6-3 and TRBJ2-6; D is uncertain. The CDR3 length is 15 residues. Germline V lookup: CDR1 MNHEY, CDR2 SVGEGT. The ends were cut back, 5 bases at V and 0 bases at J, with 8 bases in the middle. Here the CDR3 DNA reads TGTGCCAGCAGTCATAGACCCTCTGGGGCCAACGTCCTGACTTTC. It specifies CASSHRPSGANVLTF.